The rows below give T cell receptor beta chains drawn from one sample of a study of CDR3 diversity in severe acne. Each CDR3 protein gets one entry after TCRdb re-called the PCR reads with MiXCR. The sample shows more than 80,000 distinct CDR3 sequences, around 54% of them seen only once. Sequenced sample: blood. The origin of the receptors is a male donor with severe acne vulgaris. CDR3s include the opening cysteine and the closing phenylalanine or tryptophan. Each record gives: D gene, V gene, J gene, clone size, CDR3 DNA, CDR3 protein. The D gene is left open where the match is weak. Size tells how often a clone was seen (once, few, many) or the class of an expanded clone, and some rows leave it out.

D gene: TRBD2
V gene: TRBV7-3
J gene: TRBJ2-1
clone size: -
CDR3 DNA: TGTGCCAGCAGCCGACTAGCGGGAGGCAATGAGCAGTTCTTC
CDR3 protein: CASSRLAGGNEQFF

D gene: TRBD1
V gene: TRBV2
J gene: TRBJ1-5
clone size: many
CDR3 DNA: TGTGCCAGCAAAGACAGGGGAGGCAATCAGCCCCAGCATTTT
CDR3 protein: CASKDRGGNQPQHF

D gene: TRBD1
V gene: TRBV4-2
J gene: TRBJ1-5
clone size: few
CDR3 DNA: TGTGCCAGCAGCACACAGGACAGGGGCGATCAGCCCCAGCATTTT
CDR3 protein: CASSTQDRGDQPQHF

D gene: TRBD1
V gene: TRBV11-2
J gene: TRBJ2-5
clone size: -
CDR3 DNA: TGTGCCAGCAGCTTTACAGGGGAAGAGACCCAGTACTTC
CDR3 protein: CASSFTGEETQYF

D gene: -
V gene: TRBV20-1
J gene: TRBJ2-2
clone size: -
CDR3 DNA: TGCAGTGCTAGGAGCGGGAACACCGGGGAGCTGTTTTTT
CDR3 protein: CSARSGNTGELFF

D gene: TRBD2
V gene: TRBV19
J gene: TRBJ2-3
clone size: many
CDR3 DNA: TGTGCCAGTAGTATAGCAACGACTAGCGGGGGGGCAGATACGCAGTATTTT
CDR3 protein: CASSIATTSGGADTQYF

D gene: -
V gene: TRBV6-6
J gene: TRBJ1-1
clone size: -
CDR3 DNA: TGTGCCAGCAGTTACGGGTCAGTGAAGACTGAAGCTTTCTTT
CDR3 protein: CASSYGSVKTEAFF

D gene: TRBD1
V gene: TRBV12-3/TRBV12-4
J gene: TRBJ1-5
clone size: -
CDR3 DNA: TGTGCCAGCAGAGAGGGGGCTCAGCCCCAGCATTTT
CDR3 protein: CASREGAQPQHF

D gene: -
V gene: TRBV7-2
J gene: TRBJ2-2
clone size: -
CDR3 DNA: TGTGCCAGCAGCTTAGTTCGGAACACCGGGGAGCTGTTTTTT
CDR3 protein: CASSLVRNTGELFF

D gene: -
V gene: TRBV20-1
J gene: TRBJ2-7
clone size: -
CDR3 DNA: TGCAGTGCTAGAGATTCATCCGGAACCCCATGGCAGTACTTC
CDR3 protein: CSARDSSGTPWQYF

D gene: TRBD2
V gene: TRBV19
J gene: TRBJ2-2
clone size: -
CDR3 DNA: TGTGCCAGTAGACCGAGACTAGCGGGAGGGCCCGGGGAGCTGTTTTTT
CDR3 protein: CASRPRLAGGPGELFF

D gene: -
V gene: TRBV19
J gene: TRBJ1-1
clone size: many
CDR3 DNA: TGTGCCAGTAGTATAGGGACAGCGAACACTGAAGCTTTCTTT
CDR3 protein: CASSIGTANTEAFF

D gene: -
V gene: TRBV10-1
J gene: TRBJ1-1
clone size: -
CDR3 DNA: TGCGCCAGCAGTGATTGGGGGGCTGGAGCTTTCTTT
CDR3 protein: CASSDWGAGAFF

D gene: -
V gene: TRBV5-4
J gene: TRBJ2-5
clone size: many
CDR3 DNA: TGTGCCAGCAGCTCCTGGTGGCAGGGAAAAGAGACCCAGTACTTC
CDR3 protein: CASSSWWQGKETQYF

D gene: -
V gene: TRBV9
J gene: TRBJ2-2
clone size: -
CDR3 DNA: TGCGCCACAGCGAGGCCGGGAGAATTCACCGGGGAGCTGTTTTTT
CDR3 protein: CATARPGEFTGELFF

D gene: -
V gene: TRBV6-5
J gene: TRBJ1-1
clone size: -
CDR3 DNA: TGTGCCAGCAGTTACCGGGTTGGGGACACTGCAGCTTTCTTT
CDR3 protein: CASSYRVGDTAAFF

D gene: -
V gene: TRBV4-2
J gene: TRBJ1-1
clone size: -
CDR3 DNA: TGTGCCAGCAGCCAAAAAAGTGGACGGATGAACACTGAAGCTTTCTTT
CDR3 protein: CASSQKSGRMNTEAFF

D gene: -
V gene: TRBV19
J gene: TRBJ2-2
clone size: -
CDR3 DNA: TGTGCCGGTAGTATTATATTGGGGAACACCGGGGAGCTGTTTTTT
CDR3 protein: CAGSIILGNTGELFF

D gene: -
V gene: TRBV28
J gene: TRBJ1-2
clone size: -
CDR3 DNA: TGTGCCAGCAGCCTCCCGGGGGGCGGGTATGGCTACACCTTC
CDR3 protein: CASSLPGGGYGYTF